This T cell receptor (beta chain) was sequenced during a study of early T cells in non-severe SARS-CoV-2 infection. TCRdb reanalysed the 5' RACE reads using MiXCR and keeps one entry per CDR3 protein. The table includes about 48,000 distinct CDR3 sequences, around 7.7% detected once. Germline V gene data show CDR1 as DFQATT and CDR2 as SNEGSKA (reference sequence). This CDR3 region has 13 residues. Trimming took 1 base from V and 5 from J, leaving 9 bases between them. This clonotype was seen more than once but under ten times. Sequenced material: whole blood. This chain joins TRBV20-1 and TRBJ2-1; D uncertain. The sequence was obtained from an adult who was a healthcare worker with PCR-confirmed SARS-CoV-2 infection or an uninfected control (not recorded which). The CDR3 here is CSARGLTDNEQFF. CDR3 DNA: TGCAGTGCTAGAGGTCTGACGGACAATGAGCAGTTCTTC.